Shown below are 20 T cell receptor beta chains from a single sample sequenced in a study of cytomegalovirus exposure and HLA in healthy donors. This table comes from immunoSEQ multiplex PCR, and its TCRdb copy is limited to in-frame clones, with some not included. The sample gives about 90,000 clones, roughly 83% of which show up once; 9% to 13% is in the top ten. The sample was PBMCs. These receptor sequences come from a woman between 18 and 30 years old in good health and CMV-seropositive.

V and J are TRBV18 and TRBJ1-1, with TRBD1 matching 10 bases. Germline loops: CDR1 KGHSH, CDR2 LQKENI. With V trimmed by 5 bases and J by 3 bases, 9 bases remained unmatched. The CDR3 contains 16 residues. The CDR3 region has the DNA TGTGCCAGCTCAGCTCGGACAGGGGGAATGGACACTGAAGCTTTCTTT. As protein: CASSARTGGMDTEAFF.

The rearrangement joins TRBV5-1 to TRBJ2-1, with 11 nucleotides matching TRBD2. Trimming removed 4 bases from V and 5 bases from J; junction bases left unmatched: 5. The CDR3 is 15 amino acids. Germline assignment: CDR1 SGHRS and CDR2 YFSETQ. The chain's CDR3 is CASSPSGGPNNEQFF. CDR3 sequence (DNA): TGCGCCAGCAGCCCTAGCGGGGGGCCCAACAATGAGCAGTTCTTC.

The chain employs TRBV7-9 and TRBJ2-7; TRBD2 is a possible D gene (5 bases). The V end was cut by 5 bases, the J end by 5 bases, with 25 bases between. The CDR3 totals 17 residues. Germline V gives CDR1 SEHNR, CDR2 FQNEAQ (reference sequence). CDR3 protein: CASSHPGEGYGLHEQYF. The CDR3 DNA is TGTGCCAGCAGCCACCCCGGCGAGGGTTACGGTTTACACGAGCAGTACTTC.

The chain combines TRBV27 with TRBJ2-7; 9 bases line up with TRBD2. The CDR3 runs to 16 residues. The V segment lost 7 bases and the J segment 0 bases; nucleotides outside the gene matches: 10. Per germline, CDR1 MNHEY and CDR2 SMNVEV (reference sequence). The CDR3 here is CASTLLAGANSYEQYF. In nucleotides, the CDR3 is TGTGCCAGCACCCTTTTAGCGGGGGCGAACTCCTACGAGCAGTACTTC.

The chain carries TRBV11-2 and TRBJ2-1, with 11 nucleotides matching TRBD2. This CDR3 has 16 residues. CDR1 and CDR2 (germline): SGHAT, FQNNGV. V dropped 4 bases and J dropped 4; count of bases not matched to a gene: 6. The CDR3 reads CASSSFTSGGYNEQFF. Written as DNA, the CDR3 is TGTGCCAGCAGCTCGTTCACTAGCGGGGGTTACAATGAGCAGTTCTTC.

This clone was counted a few times. The V gene is TRBV30, the J gene TRBJ1-6; 12 positions match TRBD1. Germline CDR1 and CDR2: GTSNPN and SVGIG (reference sequence). CDR3 length: 14 amino acids. Trimming removed 0 bases from V and 10 bases from J; junction bases left unmatched: 1. The CDR3 region is CAWSVGTGGSPLHF. CDR3 bases: TGTGCCTGGAGTGTGGGGACAGGGGGCTCACCCCTCCACTTT. Variable domain in full (rest from reference TRBV30 and TRBJ1-6): SQTIHQWPATLVQPVGSPLSLECTVEGTSNPNLYWYRQAAGRGLQLLFYSVGIGQISSEVPQNLSASRPQDRQFILSSKKLLLSDSGFYLCAWSVGTGGSPLHFGNGTRLTVT.

The chain combines TRBV29-1 with TRBJ2-3; 10 bases line up with TRBD2. CDR3 length: 14 amino acids. Germline CDR1 is SQVTM and CDR2 is ANQGSEA. Trimming cost V 6 bases and J 2 bases; bases outside gene matches: 5. The CDR3, as DNA: TGCAGCGTGGTGGGACTAGCGTTCACAGATACGCAGTATTTT. It encodes CSVVGLAFTDTQYF.

This clone has a handful of counts. V and J are TRBV27 and TRBJ1-6, with D possibly matching TRBD1 (6 bases). The germline gives CDR1 MNHEY, CDR2 SMNVEV (reference sequence). The CDR3 consists of 14 residues. Trimming removed 3 bases from V and 5 bases from J, with 8 bases in between. The CDR3 DNA reads TGTGCCAGCAGTTTTGAGGGGGATAATTCACCCCTCCACTTT. As protein: CASSFEGDNSPLHF.

V usage is TRBV11-1 and J usage is TRBJ2-2, with D possibly matching TRBD2 (6 bases). This CDR3 is 17 amino acids long. Trimming cost V 7 bases and J 0 bases, with 18 bases left between them. Germline values: CDR1 SGHAT, CDR2 FQDESV (reference sequence). The CDR3 DNA is TGTGCCAGCACCACCCCACGGGGGAGTTCGAACACCGGGGAGCTGTTTTTT. It translates to CASTTPRGSSNTGELFF.

This CDR3 is CASSPRGQRVEKLFF. Here the CDR3 DNA reads TGTGCCAGCAGCCCTAGGGGGCAACGGGTTGAAAAACTGTTTTTT. The gene calls are TRBV7-9 and TRBJ1-4; 7 positions match TRBD1. V lost 5 bases to trimming and J lost 7 bases; unmatched junction nucleotides: 10. Per the germline V gene, CDR1 is SEHNR and CDR2 is FQNEAQ (reference sequence). The CDR3 is 15 residues long.

The V and J genes are TRBV5-1 and TRBJ2-2; a weak D match, TRBD2 (5 bases). Germline CDR1 SGHRS, CDR2 YFSETQ. V shed 0 bases and J shed 5 bases, with 8 bases lying between them. The CDR3 covers 14 residues. CDR3 sequence (DNA): TGCGCCAGCAGCTTGGCCGGGGAAACCGGGGAGCTGTTTTTT. Its protein is CASSLAGETGELFF.

The gene calls are TRBV9 and TRBJ2-1; tentative D call: TRBD1 (6 bases). V lost 0 bases and J lost 13, with 14 bases in between. The germline gives CDR1 SGDLS, CDR2 YYNGEE. CDR3 length: 13 amino acids. CDR3 in amino acids: CASSVVGQPFQFF. The CDR3 region has the DNA TGTGCCAGCAGCGTAGTAGGACAGCCTTTCCAGTTCTTC.

This rearrangement joins TRBV5-3 to TRBJ2-7; 9 positions agree with TRBD1. TRBV5-3 is sorted into the ORF group, with uncertain function. V lost 5 bases, J lost 0 bases, and 12 bases stayed unmatched. There are 17 residues in the CDR3. CDR3 region: CARRAGQGRCTSYEQYF. The CDR3 DNA sequence: TGTGCCAGAAGAGCAGGACAGGGGCGTTGTACCTCCTACGAGCAGTACTTC.

This clone was observed many times. V usage is TRBV28 and J usage is TRBJ2-7; D is uncertain. The CDR3 covers 12 residues. V lost 2 bases and J 4 bases, leaving 6 bases between the germline ends. In germline, CDR1 is MDHEN, CDR2 SYDVKM. The CDR3 DNA follows: TGTGCCAGCAGTTTAGGCTGGTACGAGCAGTACTTC. Protein sequence: CASSLGWYEQYF.

The chain is built from TRBV6-5 and TRBJ2-5, with 9 bases fitting TRBD2. The CDR3 is made up of 15 amino acids. With V trimmed by 7 bases and J by 7 bases, 13 bases remained unmatched. CDR1 MNHEY and CDR2 SVGAGI come from the germline V gene. CDR3 in DNA: TGTGCCAGCACCGAAAGGGCGGGGGGGCCTCCGACCCAGTACTTC. Translated: CASTERAGGPPTQYF.

The chain couples TRBV28 to TRBJ1-2; D remains unclear. V lost 2 bases to trimming and J lost 2 bases, with 12 bases between them. This CDR3 spans 15 amino acids. Germline CDR1 and CDR2: MDHEN and SYDVKM. The CDR3 is CASSLGGRLNYGYTF. DNA of the CDR3: TGTGCCAGCAGTTTAGGAGGCCGGCTAAACTATGGCTACACCTTC.

The V call is TRBV14, the J call TRBJ1-4, with no clear D. The V end lost 8 bases, the J end lost 8 bases, and 9 bases lay between the germline ends. The CDR3 length is 11 residues. The V gene's germline CDR1 is SGHDN and CDR2 FVKESK. The CDR3 sequence is CASRGHEKLFF. The CDR3 DNA reads TGTGCCAGCCGAGGCCACGAAAAACTGTTTTTT.

The chain combines TRBV6-1 with TRBJ2-7; no definite D call. V was clipped by 6 bases and J by 6 bases, with 9 bases between them. There are 11 residues in the CDR3. CDR1 is MNHNS and CDR2 is SASEGT in the germline V gene. DNA for the CDR3: TGTGCCAGCAGGTCGGGTATCGAGCAGTACTTC. Translated, it gives CASRSGIEQYF.

V usage is TRBV19 and J usage is TRBJ1-5; D is possibly TRBD1 (6 bases). V lost 4 bases and J lost 7, with 11 bases in between. The CDR3 has 13 residues. The germline V gene encodes CDR1 LNHDA and CDR2 SQIVND (reference sequence). The CDR3 is CASSTQGYQPQHF. The CDR3 DNA sequence: TGTGCCAGTAGTACACAGGGATACCAGCCCCAGCATTTT.

This chain uses TRBV6-5 with TRBJ1-2, with D uncertain. The CDR3 totals 14 residues. V was shortened by 6 bases and J by 6 bases, with 17 bases between the two germline ends. CDR1 and CDR2 (germline): MNHEY, SVGAGI. CDR3 sequence reads: CASSLDLVANGYTF. For the CDR3, the DNA is TGTGCCAGCAGCCTCGATCTAGTTGCTAATGGCTACACCTTC.